Below, 19 T cell receptor beta chains from the same sample are listed, as sequenced in a study of cytomegalovirus exposure and HLA in healthy donors. 60 Vbeta and 13 Jbeta primers were used in PCR. The protocol was immunoSEQ multiplex PCR, while the TCRdb copy is restricted to in-frame clones and leaves out a portion. The profile covers some 120,000 clones, with 75% to 85% appearing a single time and 2.5% to 3% taken by the ten largest. The sequenced sample was PBMCs. These receptors came from a man younger than 45 in good health and CMV-seronegative.

V usage is TRBV5-4 and J usage is TRBJ1-1, with 7 bases identical to TRBD1. The CDR3 sequence is 13 residues long. Germline values: CDR1 SGHNT, CDR2 YYREEE (reference sequence). V was clipped by 4 bases and J by 4 bases; unmatched bases: 4. CDR3 residues: CASSRDSLTEAFF. The CDR3 DNA reads TGTGCCAGCAGCCGGGACAGTCTCACTGAAGCTTTCTTT.

The rearrangement uses TRBV27 and TRBJ2-7; D uncertain. This CDR3 comprises 13 residues. Germline V gene sequence: CDR1 MNHEY, CDR2 SMNVEV (reference sequence). V was trimmed by 4 bases and J by 1 base, leaving 8 bases between them. CDR3 sequence reads: CASSWLGSYEQYF. CDR3 in DNA: TGTGCCAGCAGTTGGCTCGGGTCCTACGAGCAGTACTTC.

The V gene is TRBV27, the J gene TRBJ2-7; 8 nucleotides align to TRBD2. The CDR3 totals 14 residues. Germline V gene sequence: CDR1 MNHEY, CDR2 SMNVEV (reference sequence). V shed 2 bases, J shed 7 bases, and the junction held 7 bases outside the gene matches. The CDR3 loop is CASSLVMASGEQYF. The CDR3, as DNA: TGTGCCAGCAGTTTAGTTATGGCTAGCGGGGAGCAGTACTTC.

V is TRBV7-9 and J is TRBJ2-7; possibly TRBD1 for D (5 bases). The CDR3 has 16 amino acids. Trimming shortened V by 5 bases and J by 4 bases, and 21 bases separated the two germline ends. Per the germline V gene, CDR1 is SEHNR and CDR2 is FQNEAQ (reference sequence). CDR3 nucleotide sequence: TGTGCCAGCAGCGTAATGCAGGGATTAGGTAGTTACGAGCAGTACTTC. Encoded protein: CASSVMQGLGSYEQYF.

The gene calls are TRBV21-1 and TRBJ1-1; TRBD1, the D gene given by the table, was not confirmed from the DNA. TRBV21-1 is an annotated pseudogene. This CDR3 spans 15 amino acids. The chain's CDR3 is CASSKVKGANTEAFF. CDR3 coding DNA: TGTGCCAGCAGCAAAGTTAAGGGGGCCAACACTGAAGCTTTCTTT.

This chain uses TRBV5-1 with TRBJ2-2; no reliable D call. Trimming cost V 0 bases and J 2 bases, with 11 bases left between them. This CDR3 has 16 amino acids. Germline CDR1 reads SGHRS; CDR2 reads YFSETQ. The CDR3 loop is CASSLVIADNTGELFF. CDR3 nucleotides: TGCGCCAGCAGCTTGGTGATCGCAGATAACACCGGGGAGCTGTTTTTT.

This clone showed up just a few times. The chain employs TRBV19 and TRBJ1-5; D gene uncertain. Germline lookup yields CDR1 LNHDA and CDR2 SQIVND (reference sequence). V was shortened by 9 bases and J by 0 bases, with 9 bases between the two germline ends. CDR3 length: 13 residues. The CDR3 bases are TGTGCCAGCACAGACCTTAGCAATCAGCCCCAGCATTTT. Its translation is CASTDLSNQPQHF. Complete variable domain (other parts from reference TRBV19 and TRBJ1-5): DGGITQSPKYLFRKEGQNVTLSCEQNLNHDAMYWYRQDPGQGLRLIYYSQIVNDFQKGDIAEGYSVSREKKESFPLTVTSAQKNPTAFYLCASTDLSNQPQHFGDGTRLSIL.

CDR3 amino acids: CASSAYRDRRPHTDTQYF. CDR3 DNA sequence: TGTGCCAGCAGCGCATACCGGGACAGGCGCCCGCACACCGATACGCAGTATTTT. The rearrangement links TRBV9 to TRBJ2-3; TRBD1 agrees at 8 bases. CDR1 SGDLS and CDR2 YYNGEE come from the germline V gene. The J segment lost 6 bases and the V segment lost 3 bases, leaving 18 bases of the junction unmatched. The CDR3 is 18 residues long.

The gene calls are TRBV6-5 and TRBJ2-7; the match to TRBD2 covers 9 bases. Looked up from germline, CDR1 is MNHEY and CDR2 is SVGAGI. After removal of 6 bases from V and 4 bases from J, the junction contained 7 bases not matched to a gene. The CDR3 length is 14 residues. CDR3 nucleotide sequence: TGTGCCAGCAGCCGACTAGCGGCCCCTTACGAGCAGTACTTC. Translated: CASSRLAAPYEQYF.

The CDR3 nucleotides read TGTGCCACCAGCAGAGATCTGTCGGGGAACTATGGCTACACCTTC. It codes for CATSRDLSGNYGYTF. This chain connects TRBV15 to TRBJ1-2, with unresolved D. This CDR3 region has 15 residues. CDR1 is LNHNV and CDR2 is YYDKDF in the germline V gene (reference sequence). V gave up 0 bases and J gave up 2 bases, with 10 bases separating them.

The J gene is TRBJ1-5, the V gene TRBV29-1, with a tentative D call TRBD1 (6 bases). The CDR3 loop spans 15 amino acids. The ends were cut back, 2 bases at V and 3 bases at J, with 14 bases in the middle. Looked up from germline, CDR1 is SQVTM and CDR2 is ANQGSEA. The CDR3 region has the DNA TGCAGCGTTGAAAATCAGGGGCGCGTCAATCAGCCCCAGCATTTT. This codes for CSVENQGRVNQPQHF.

In its sample, this clone was seen a few times. V usage is TRBV15 and J usage is TRBJ2-1, with D tentatively TRBD2 (5 bases). The germline V and J ends were trimmed by 0 bases and 4 bases, with 10 bases remaining between them. The CDR3 runs 15 residues. Germline CDR1 and CDR2: LNHNV and YYDKDF (reference sequence). The CDR3 protein is CATSRDLSGYNEQFF. CDR3 sequence (DNA): TGTGCCACCAGCAGAGATCTATCGGGATACAATGAGCAGTTCTTC.

In the case of this clone: Other DNA sequences in the sample encode the same CDR3. This rearrangement joins TRBV28 to TRBJ2-7; perhaps TRBD1 as D (6 bases). The CDR3 is made up of 13 amino acids. Germline V CDR1 and CDR2: MDHEN, SYDVKM. Deletions cut 5 bases from V and 1 base from J, with 9 bases between. DNA of the CDR3: TGTGCCAGCAGTAGGCAGGGGTCCTACGAGCAGTACTTC. Amino acid sequence: CASSRQGSYEQYF. Looking up the rest from reference TRBV28 and TRBJ2-7 gives the full variable domain: DVKVTQSSRYLVKRTGEKVFLECVQDMDHENMFWYRQDPGLGLRLIYFSYDVKMKEKGDIPEGYSVSREKKERFSLILESASTNQTSMYLCASSRQGSYEQYFGPGTRLTVT.

The V call is TRBV6-1, the J call TRBJ1-1; the D is unclear. The germline gives CDR1 MNHNS, CDR2 SASEGT. V was pared by 5 bases and J by 8 bases, with 12 bases between. The CDR3 runs to 12 residues. The CDR3: CASSTMTGEAFF. The CDR3 DNA sequence: TGTGCCAGCAGTACGATGACGGGAGAAGCTTTCTTT.

The rearrangement links TRBV28 to TRBJ2-3, with 8 bases fitting TRBD1. CDR1 is MDHEN and CDR2 is SYDVKM in the germline V gene. This CDR3 spans 13 amino acids. Trimming at V came to 8 bases and at J to 2 bases, leaving 3 bases not matched to a gene. CDR3 DNA sequence: TGTGCCAGCCGGACAGGGAACACAGATACGCAGTATTTT. Protein: CASRTGNTDTQYF.

The CDR3 bases are TGTGCCAGCAGCTTAGCTCCGGGTAGTAACAACACCGGGGAGCTGTTTTTT. Translation gives CASSLAPGSNNTGELFF. V and J are TRBV7-9 and TRBJ2-2, with D uncertain. The CDR3 sequence is 17 residues long. Trimming took off 0 bases at V and 2 bases at J, with 13 bases between the two ends. CDR1 and CDR2 from the germline V gene are SEHNR and FQNEAQ (reference sequence). Combining the CDR3 with reference TRBV7-9 and TRBJ2-2 gives the whole variable domain DTGVSQNPRHKITKRGQNVTFRCDPISEHNRLYWYRQTLGQGPEFLTYFQNEAQLEKSRLLSDRFSAERPKGSFSTLEIQRTEQGDSAMYLCASSLAPGSNNTGELFFGEGSRLTVL.

This chain uses TRBV11-2 with TRBJ2-5, with D perhaps TRBD2 (6 bases). The length of the CDR3 is 15 residues. Germline values: CDR1 SGHAT, CDR2 FQNNGV. The V end was cut by 4 bases, the J end by 0 bases, with 12 bases between. The CDR3 protein is CASSSRGEDQETQYF. CDR3 bases: TGTGCCAGCAGCTCACGTGGGGAGGACCAAGAGACCCAGTACTTC.

This clone was seen just once. The chain has TRBV6-4 and TRBJ2-2; possibly TRBD2 for D (5 bases). In germline, CDR1 is MRHNA, CDR2 SNTAGT. The CDR3 has 16 residues. Trimming stripped 3 bases from V and 2 bases from J, with 13 bases between. The CDR3 sequence is CASSDGERTNTGELFF. CDR3 nucleotides: TGTGCCAGCAGTGATGGGGAGCGGACTAACACCGGGGAGCTGTTTTTT.

The V and J genes are TRBV2 and TRBJ2-7; D uncertain. The CDR3 is made up of 11 amino acids. The ends were cut back, 6 bases at V and 4 bases at J, with 7 bases in the middle. Germline lookup yields CDR1 SNHLY and CDR2 FYNNEI. The CDR3 is CASRAIYEQYF. The CDR3 DNA follows: TGTGCCAGCAGGGCAATATACGAGCAGTACTTC.